The rows below give T cell receptor beta chains drawn from one sample of a study of T cells after yellow fever vaccination. TCRdb processed the 5' RACE reads anew with MiXCR; each CDR3 protein has one entry. The profile covers more than 300,000 distinct CDR3 sequences, with approximately 4% appearing a single time and approximately 20% taken by the ten largest. The sample consisted of PBMCs, taken 15 days after the yellow fever booster vaccination. These receptors were taken from a man aged 18 to 35 who received the YFV17D yellow fever vaccine. Both conserved end residues are part of each CDR3. A D gene is named only where the DNA matches it firmly. Part of the rows lack a size; the others show once, few, many or a class for expanded clones.

TRBV5-1	-	TRBJ2-7	-	TGCGCCAGCAGCGACAGACAGGCGCCCTACGAGCAGTACTTC	CASSDRQAPYEQYF
TRBV2	-	TRBJ2-1	-	TGTGCGACCACGCATACGCAGTACAATGAGCAGTTCTTC	CATTHTQYNEQFF
TRBV7-8	many	TRBJ2-5	TRBD1	TGTGCCAGCAGCTTAGGACAGGGGTCAGGGACCCAGTACTTC	CASSLGQGSGTQYF
TRBV6-6	few	TRBJ1-2	-	TGTGCCAGCAGTTACTCGACCAGCCACGGGGGCTACACCTTC	CASSYSTSHGGYTF
TRBV20-1	-	TRBJ1-6	TRBD1	TGCAGTGCTAGAGTGCAGGGGGGAAATTCACCCCTCCACTTT	CSARVQGGNSPLHF
TRBV4-1	-	TRBJ1-5	TRBD1	TGCGCCAGCAGTCCTAGGGACAGCTTCGGGAATCAGCCCCAGCATTTT	CASSPRDSFGNQPQHF
TRBV20-1	many	TRBJ2-3	-	TGCAGTGCGATAAATCAGGGAGATACGCAGTATTTT	CSAINQGDTQYF
TRBV19	few	TRBJ2-3	-	TGTGCCAGTAGTAGGTACAGCACCTCACTGGGTACGCAGTATTTT	CASSRYSTSLGTQYF
TRBV5-6	-	TRBJ1-5	-	TGTGCCAGCAGCTTCGGGACCCATCAGCCCCAGCATTTT	CASSFGTHQPQHF
TRBV7-2	few	TRBJ1-2	-	TGTGCCAGCAGCTTACTGGGAAGGGGCTACACCTTC	CASSLLGRGYTF
TRBV12-3/TRBV12-4	few	TRBJ2-3	-	TGTGCCAGCAGTCCCGGACAACGACAGACAGATACGCAGTATTTT	CASSPGQRQTDTQYF
TRBV6-5	many	TRBJ2-3	-	TGTGCCAGCAGTAAGACACTCGCCGCTGATAGCACAGATACGCAGTATTTT	CASSKTLAADSTDTQYF
TRBV20-1	few	TRBJ2-5	-	TGCAGTGCTGATCATAGCAGGCAAGAGACCCAGTACTTC	CSADHSRQETQYF
TRBV4-3	many	TRBJ2-1	-	TGCGCCAGCAGCCAAGAACATTCCGGGGGAGCCCTTTGGAATGAGCAGTTCTTC	CASSQEHSGGALWNEQFF
TRBV9	few	TRBJ2-5	TRBD1	TGTGCCAGCAGCCTAGGGACAGGCCCACAACAGACCCAGTACTTC	CASSLGTGPQQTQYF
TRBV7-8	many	TRBJ2-5	-	TGTGCCAGCAGCTTAGCGGGTACAGAGACCCAGTACTTC	CASSLAGTETQYF
TRBV7-2	many	TRBJ2-3	TRBD2	TGTGCCAGCAGCTTCCCGGCTAGCGGGTTATCTAGCACAGATACGCAGTATTTT	CASSFPASGLSSTDTQYF
TRBV6-2/TRBV6-3	few	TRBJ2-3	-	TGTGCCAGCAGTTGGAGGGGGCGGGATACGCAGTATTTT	CASSWRGRDTQYF
TRBV7-2	few	TRBJ2-2	-	TGTGCCAGCAGCTTTGCCTATCGACTTGACACCGGGGAGCTGTTTTTT	CASSFAYRLDTGELFF
TRBV24-1	many	TRBJ2-7	TRBD1	TGTGCCACCAGCAGGACAGGGTCGACCCACGAGCAGTACTTC	CATSRTGSTHEQYF
TRBV7-9	few	TRBJ1-1	TRBD1	TGTGCCAGCAGATACACTGGACAGGGGGCGGAGGCTTTCTTT	CASRYTGQGAEAFF
TRBV12-3/TRBV12-4	many	TRBJ1-4	-	TGTGCCAGCAGTTCCCCCGGGGTAAAACTGTTTTTT	CASSSPGVKLFF
TRBV7-2	few	TRBJ1-5	-	TGTGCCAGCAGCTTAGCGGGGGAGGGCCAGCCCCAGCATTTT	CASSLAGEGQPQHF
TRBV20-1	-	TRBJ1-5	-	TGCAGTGCCTCGGGACTCCCGTCCCATAGCAATCAGCCCCAGCATTTT	CSASGLPSHSNQPQHF
TRBV10-3	-	TRBJ1-5	-	TGTGCCATCAGAAGGGGGGGTGGCAATCAGCCCCAGCATTTT	CAIRRGGGNQPQHF
TRBV5-1	-	TRBJ1-2	-	TGCGCCAGCAGCTTGGCCATCCCCGAGGGGGAGAGGGCTAACTATGGCTACACCTTC	CASSLAIPEGERANYGYTF
TRBV7-9	-	TRBJ1-4	-	TGTGCCAGCAGCTCATTGGACAGTTCTAATGAAAAACTGTTTTTT	CASSSLDSSNEKLFF
TRBV29-1	many	TRBJ2-7	-	TGCAGCGTTAGTTTCGGGGACGAGCAGTACTTC	CSVSFGDEQYF
TRBV5-1	-	TRBJ2-5	-	TGCGCCAGCAGCTTGGTTTCGGGACTTCCATACCAAGAGACCCAGTACTTC	CASSLVSGLPYQETQYF
TRBV20-1	many	TRBJ2-2	TRBD2	TGCAGTGCTGGTGACACTAGCGGGGGGGTACTAACCGGGGAGCTGTTTTTT	CSAGDTSGGVLTGELFF
TRBV6-5	many	TRBJ1-6	TRBD1	TGTGCCAGCAATCAACAACAGGGGGCGAGGAATTCACCCCTCCACTTT	CASNQQQGARNSPLHF
TRBV4-3	few	TRBJ2-7	-	TGCGCCAGCAGCCCTCCCGGGGCGGAATATAGCGAGCAGTACTTC	CASSPPGAEYSEQYF
TRBV20-1	-	TRBJ2-7	-	TGCAGTGCTAGGATTCGGCACGAGCAGTACTTC	CSARIRHEQYF
TRBV20-1	many	TRBJ2-3	-	TGCAGTGCTAGAGGGCGCAGGGGAGAGACAGATACGCAGTATTTT	CSARGRRGETDTQYF
TRBV20-1	-	TRBJ2-1	-	TGCAGTGCTAGTCCCGTTATCAGGTCGGATAGCACTGAGCAGTTCTTC	CSASPVIRSDSTEQFF
TRBV6-5	few	TRBJ2-2	-	TGTGCCAGCAGTTACGTCATGAATACCGGGGAGCTGTTTTTT	CASSYVMNTGELFF
TRBV29-1	many	TRBJ2-3	TRBD1	TGCAGCCCGACAGGGATGGGGGCTGATACGCAGTATTTT	CSPTGMGADTQYF